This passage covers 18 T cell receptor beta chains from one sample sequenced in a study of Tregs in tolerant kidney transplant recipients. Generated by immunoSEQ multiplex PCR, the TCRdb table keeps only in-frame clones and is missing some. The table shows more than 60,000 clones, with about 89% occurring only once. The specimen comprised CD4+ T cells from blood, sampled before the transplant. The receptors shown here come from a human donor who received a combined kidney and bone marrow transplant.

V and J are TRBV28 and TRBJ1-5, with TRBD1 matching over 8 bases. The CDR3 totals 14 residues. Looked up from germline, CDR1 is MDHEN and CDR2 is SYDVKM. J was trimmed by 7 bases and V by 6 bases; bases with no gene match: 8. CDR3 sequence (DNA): TGTGCCAGCAGCCCCGGACAGGGCGACCAGCCCCAGCATTTT. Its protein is CASSPGQGDQPQHF.

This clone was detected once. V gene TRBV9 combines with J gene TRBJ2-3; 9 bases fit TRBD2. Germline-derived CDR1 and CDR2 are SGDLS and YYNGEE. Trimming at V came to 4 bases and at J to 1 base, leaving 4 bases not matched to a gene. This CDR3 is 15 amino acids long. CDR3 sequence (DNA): TGTGCCAGCAGCCGTAGCGGGAGTGGCACAGATACGCAGTATTTT. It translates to CASSRSGSGTDTQYF.

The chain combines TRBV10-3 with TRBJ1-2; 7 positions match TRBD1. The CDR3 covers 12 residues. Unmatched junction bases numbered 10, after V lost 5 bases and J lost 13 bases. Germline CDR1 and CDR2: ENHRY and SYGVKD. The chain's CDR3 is CAISLTGPRFTF. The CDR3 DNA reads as TGTGCCATCAGTCTGACAGGGCCGCGCTTCACCTTC.

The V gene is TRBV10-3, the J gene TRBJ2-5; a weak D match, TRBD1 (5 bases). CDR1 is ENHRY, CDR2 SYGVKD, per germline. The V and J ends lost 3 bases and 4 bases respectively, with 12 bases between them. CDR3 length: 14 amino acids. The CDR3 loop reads CAISDNVGRETQYF. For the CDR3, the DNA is TGTGCCATCAGTGATAATGTGGGGCGAGAGACCCAGTACTTC.

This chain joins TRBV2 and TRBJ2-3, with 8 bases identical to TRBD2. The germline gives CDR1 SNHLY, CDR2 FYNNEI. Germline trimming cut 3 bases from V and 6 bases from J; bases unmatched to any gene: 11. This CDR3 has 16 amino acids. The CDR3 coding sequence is TGTGCCAGCAGTGATAGGAGCGGGAGAGGAGGCGATACGCAGTATTTT. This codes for CASSDRSGRGGDTQYF.

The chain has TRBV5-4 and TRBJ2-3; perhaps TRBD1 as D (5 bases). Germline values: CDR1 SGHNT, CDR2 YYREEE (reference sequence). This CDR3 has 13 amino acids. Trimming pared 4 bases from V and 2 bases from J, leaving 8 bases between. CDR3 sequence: CASSPRDTDTQYF. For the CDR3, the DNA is TGTGCCAGCAGCCCCAGGGACACAGATACGCAGTATTTT.

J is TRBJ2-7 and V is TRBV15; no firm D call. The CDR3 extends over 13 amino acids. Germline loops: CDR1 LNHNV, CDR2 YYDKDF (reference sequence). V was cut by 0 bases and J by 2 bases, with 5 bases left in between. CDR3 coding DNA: TGTGCCACCAGCAGAGATCCAGCCTACGAGCAGTACTTC. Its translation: CATSRDPAYEQYF. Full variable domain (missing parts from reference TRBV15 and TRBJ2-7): DAMVIQNPRYQVTQFGKPVTLSCSQTLNHNVMYWYQQKSSQAPKLLFHYYDKDFNNEADTPDNFQSRRPNTSFCFLDIRSPGLGDTAMYLCATSRDPAYEQYFGPGTRLTVT.

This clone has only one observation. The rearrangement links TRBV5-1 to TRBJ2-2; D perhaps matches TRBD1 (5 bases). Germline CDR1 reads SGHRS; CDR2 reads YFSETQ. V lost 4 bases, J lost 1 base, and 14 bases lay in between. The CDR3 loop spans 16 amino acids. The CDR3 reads CASSPYGQGNTGELFF. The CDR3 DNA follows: TGCGCCAGCAGCCCTTATGGGCAGGGGAACACCGGGGAGCTGTTTTTT.

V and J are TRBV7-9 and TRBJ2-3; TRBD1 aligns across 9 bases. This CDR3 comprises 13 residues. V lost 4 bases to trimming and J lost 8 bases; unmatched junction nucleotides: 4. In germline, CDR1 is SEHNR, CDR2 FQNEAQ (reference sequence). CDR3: CASSSRDRATQYF. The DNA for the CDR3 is TGTGCCAGCAGCTCCCGGGACAGGGCTACGCAGTATTTT. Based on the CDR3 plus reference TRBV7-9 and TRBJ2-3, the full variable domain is DTGVSQNPRHKITKRGQNVTFRCDPISEHNRLYWYRQTLGQGPEFLTYFQNEAQLEKSRLLSDRFSAERPKGSFSTLEIQRTEQGDSAMYLCASSSRDRATQYFGPGTRLTVL.

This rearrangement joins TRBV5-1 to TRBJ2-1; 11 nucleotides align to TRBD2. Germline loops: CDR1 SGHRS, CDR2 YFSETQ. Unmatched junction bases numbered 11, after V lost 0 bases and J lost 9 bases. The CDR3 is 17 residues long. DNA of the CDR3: TGCGCCAGCAGCTTGGCTCCCGAACTAGCGGGAGTGCCTGAGCAGTTCTTC. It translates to CASSLAPELAGVPEQFF. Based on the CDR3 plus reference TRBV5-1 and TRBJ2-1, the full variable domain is KAGVTQTPRYLIKTRGQQVTLSCSPISGHRSVSWYQQTPGQGLQFLFEYFSETQRNKGNFPGRFSGRQFSNSRSEMNVSTLELGDSALYLCASSLAPELAGVPEQFFGPGTRLTVL.

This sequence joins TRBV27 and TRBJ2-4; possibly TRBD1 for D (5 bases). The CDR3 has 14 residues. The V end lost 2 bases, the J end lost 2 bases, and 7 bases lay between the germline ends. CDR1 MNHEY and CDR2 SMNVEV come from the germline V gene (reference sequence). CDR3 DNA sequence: TGTGCCAGCAGTTTAAGGGGAACCAAAAACATTCAGTACTTC. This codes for CASSLRGTKNIQYF.

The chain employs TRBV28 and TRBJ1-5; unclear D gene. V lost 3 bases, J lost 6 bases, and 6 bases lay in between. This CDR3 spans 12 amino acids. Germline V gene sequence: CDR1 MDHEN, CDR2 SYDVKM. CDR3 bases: TGTGCCAGCAGTTTTCGGGGTCAGCCCCAGCATTTT. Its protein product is CASSFRGQPQHF. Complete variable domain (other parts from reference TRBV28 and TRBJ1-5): DVKVTQSSRYLVKRTGEKVFLECVQDMDHENMFWYRQDPGLGLRLIYFSYDVKMKEKGDIPEGYSVSREKKERFSLILESASTNQTSMYLCASSFRGQPQHFGDGTRLSIL.

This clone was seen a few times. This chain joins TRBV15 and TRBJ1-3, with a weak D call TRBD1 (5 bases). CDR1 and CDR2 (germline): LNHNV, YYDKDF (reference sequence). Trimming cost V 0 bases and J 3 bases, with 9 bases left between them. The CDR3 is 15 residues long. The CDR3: CATSRDWGSGNTIYF. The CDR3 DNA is TGTGCCACCAGCAGAGATTGGGGCAGTGGAAACACCATATATTTT.

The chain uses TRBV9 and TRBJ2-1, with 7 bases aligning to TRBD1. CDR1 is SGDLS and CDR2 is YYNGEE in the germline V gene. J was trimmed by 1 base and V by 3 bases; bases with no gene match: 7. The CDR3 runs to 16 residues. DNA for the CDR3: TGTGCCAGCAGCGAATCGGACAGGTTATCCTACAATGAGCAGTTCTTC. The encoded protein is CASSESDRLSYNEQFF.

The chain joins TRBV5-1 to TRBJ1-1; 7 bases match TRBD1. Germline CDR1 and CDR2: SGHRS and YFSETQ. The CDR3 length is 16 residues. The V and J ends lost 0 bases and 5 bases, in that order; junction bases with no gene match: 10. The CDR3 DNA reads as TGCGCCAGCAGCTTGGAGGGGCCAGGGGGTTTAACTGAAGCTTTCTTT. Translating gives CASSLEGPGGLTEAFF.

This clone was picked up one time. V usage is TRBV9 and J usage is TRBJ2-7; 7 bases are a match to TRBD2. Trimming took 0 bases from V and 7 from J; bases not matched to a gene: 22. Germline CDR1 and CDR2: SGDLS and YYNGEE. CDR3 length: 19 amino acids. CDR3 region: CASSVGIGGGSTLGWEQYF. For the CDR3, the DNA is TGTGCCAGCAGCGTAGGTATTGGGGGAGGGAGCACCCTTGGATGGGAGCAGTACTTC.

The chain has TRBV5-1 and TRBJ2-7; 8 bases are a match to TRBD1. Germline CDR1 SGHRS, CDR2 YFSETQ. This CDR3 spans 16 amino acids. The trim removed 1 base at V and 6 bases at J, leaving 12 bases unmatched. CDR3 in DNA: TGCGCCAGCAGCTTGTCTCCAGGGGGCTTCGGGGGCGAGCAGTACTTC. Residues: CASSLSPGGFGGEQYF.

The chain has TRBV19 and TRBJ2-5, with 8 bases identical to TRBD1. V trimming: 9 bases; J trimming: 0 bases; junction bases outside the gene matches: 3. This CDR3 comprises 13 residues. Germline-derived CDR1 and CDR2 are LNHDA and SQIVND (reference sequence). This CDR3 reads CASGQGDQETQYF. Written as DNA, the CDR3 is TGTGCCAGCGGACAGGGCGACCAAGAGACCCAGTACTTC.